This passage covers 20 T cell receptor beta chains from one sample sequenced in a study of tumor-infiltrating lymphocytes in oesophageal squamous cell carcinoma. A single record per CDR3 protein comes from TCRdb applying MiXCR to the PCR reads. The sample lists some 12,000 distinct CDR3 sequences; about three fifths were seen once. Sequences were obtained from esophageal tumor tissue. All receptors come from a male donor with esophageal squamous cell carcinoma.

The rearrangement links TRBV6-1 to TRBJ2-3; TRBD2 matches at 10 bases. The end of the DNA is better explained by TRBJ2-7, so the J call may be wrong. Germline V gene data show CDR1 as MNHNS and CDR2 as SASEGT. The CDR3 totals 15 residues. CDR3 nucleotides: TGTGCCAGCAGTGTCGGGACTAGCGTACGCTACGAGCAGTACTTC. Protein sequence: CASSVGTSVRYEQYF.

This clonotype was seen a single time. The V gene is TRBV7-2, the J gene TRBJ2-3; D is unclear. The J call may be in error: the DNA end matches TRBJ2-7 better. CDR1 is SGHTA, CDR2 FQGNSA, per germline. This CDR3 has 11 amino acids. CDR3 sequence reads: CASSTAYEQYF. DNA of the CDR3: TGTGCCAGCAGCACCGCCTACGAGCAGTACTTC.

This clonotype came up a few times. The V call is TRBV7-8, the J call TRBJ2-3, with 9 bases that match TRBD1. CDR1 is SGHVS, CDR2 FQNEAQ, per germline. CDR3 length: 15 residues. Trimming removed 5 bases from V and 3 bases from J; junction bases left unmatched: 6. The CDR3 coding sequence is TGTGCCAGCAGCGAGGGACAGGGCCGGACAGATACGCAGTATTTT. It encodes CASSEGQGRTDTQYF.

This clonotype was detected ten times or more. The chain combines TRBV5-1 with TRBJ2-1, with TRBD2 matching 8 bases. With V trimmed by 2 bases and J by 0 bases, 25 bases remained unmatched. The germline gives CDR1 SGHRS, CDR2 YFSETQ. The CDR3 length is 23 residues. The CDR3 spells CASSLGPPLRGGIILSSYNEQFF. Written as DNA, the CDR3 is TGCGCCAGCAGCTTAGGCCCCCCCCTCCGCGGGGGGATTATTTTGAGCTCCTACAATGAGCAGTTCTTC.

Notes on this clonotype: Since no conserved phenylalanine or tryptophan closes the CDR3, a read error is the likely cause. The limits of the CDR3 on the DNA are not certain, so only TCRdb's listed CDR3 is given. The chain recombines TRBV11-3 with TRBJ1-1; TRBD1 is taken as the D call from the table, unchecked against the DNA. Germline V CDR1 and CDR2: SGHNT, YENEEA. Ends included, the CDR3 has 17 residues. The CDR3 spells CASSLGLIFALSSSSGQ.

The chain uses TRBV4-1 and TRBJ2-7, with D perhaps given as TRBD1 or TRBD2 (6 bases each). Matching the DNA end better, TRBJ2-1 makes the J call doubtful. Germline lookup yields CDR1 MGHRA and CDR2 YSYEKL. The CDR3 sequence is 13 residues long. CDR3 sequence reads: CASSHRTGREQFF. CDR3 in DNA: TGCGCCAGCAGCCACCGTACAGGGAGGGAGCAGTTCTTC.

The V call is TRBV7-9, the J call TRBJ2-5; TRBD1 aligns across 9 bases. There are 15 residues in the CDR3. V dropped 4 bases and J dropped 11; count of bases not matched to a gene: 14. In germline, CDR1 is SEHNR, CDR2 FQNEAQ (reference sequence). CDR3: CASSSGTGIYNEQYF. CDR3 nucleotide sequence: TGTGCCAGCAGCTCTGGGACAGGGATCTACAATGAGCAGTACTTC.

The V and J genes are TRBV7-3 and TRBJ2-3; 11 nucleotides line up with TRBD2. CDR1 is SGHTA, CDR2 FQGTGA, per germline. This CDR3 comprises 15 residues. After removal of 6 bases from V and 2 bases from J, the junction contained 4 bases not matched to a gene. CDR3 DNA sequence: TGTGCCAGCAGGAATAGCGGGAGGGACACAGATACGCAGTATTTT. Encoded protein: CASRNSGRDTDTQYF. Full variable domain (rest looked up from reference TRBV7-3 and TRBJ2-3): GAGVSQTPSNKVTEKGKYVELRCDPISGHTALYWYRQSLGQGPEFLIYFQGTGAADDSGLPNDRFFAVRPEGSVSTLKIQRTERGDSAVYLCASRNSGRDTDTQYFGPGTRLTVL.

The chain employs TRBV28 and TRBJ2-1; 8 nucleotides line up with TRBD2. In germline, CDR1 is MDHEN, CDR2 SYDVKM. J lost 7 bases, V lost 6 bases, and 11 bases had no gene match. This CDR3 region has 15 residues. The CDR3 DNA reads TGTGCCAGCAGCAAACCCGGGACTAGATGGAATGAGCAGTTCTTC. Translation: CASSKPGTRWNEQFF.

The table lists this clonotype with many counts. This chain links TRBV6-1 with TRBJ2-1; TRBD2 matches 7 bases. Germline V gives CDR1 MNHNS, CDR2 SASEGT. The CDR3 length is 16 residues. V was clipped by 6 bases and J by 0 bases; unmatched bases: 8. In DNA, the CDR3 is TGTGCCAGCAGGGAAAGCGGGGCAAGCTCCTACAATGAGCAGTTCTTC. As protein: CASRESGASSYNEQFF.

This clonotype was seen at least ten times. The chain couples TRBV27 to TRBJ2-2; D unclear. CDR1 and CDR2 from the germline V gene are MNHEY and SMNVEV (reference sequence). Trimming removed 7 bases from V and 7 bases from J, with 7 bases in between. The CDR3 sequence is 11 residues long. CDR3 nucleotide sequence: TGTGCCAGCACCTATGGCGGGGAGCTGTTTTTT. Amino acid sequence: CASTYGGELFF.

This chain links TRBV7-3 with TRBJ1-5; TRBD1 is a possible D gene (5 bases). The CDR3 is 14 residues long. Germline V gene sequence: CDR1 SGHTA, CDR2 FQGTGA. The ends were cut back, 2 bases at V and 7 bases at J, with 12 bases in the middle. This chain's CDR3 is CASSLEGGVQPQHF. CDR3 DNA: TGTGCCAGCAGCTTAGAAGGAGGGGTGCAGCCCCAGCATTTT.

This chain uses TRBV10-3 with TRBJ1-5, with 9 bases fitting TRBD1. Germline V gene data show CDR1 as ENHRY and CDR2 as SYGVKD. CDR3 length: 15 residues. The V and J ends lost 3 bases and 4 bases, in that order; junction bases with no gene match: 4. CDR3 loop: CAISEQGAGNQPQHF. CDR3 DNA sequence: TGTGCCATCAGTGAACAGGGGGCTGGAAATCAGCCCCAGCATTTT.

There are a few counts of this clonotype. The chain couples TRBV10-2 to TRBJ2-5; D unclear. The CDR3 sequence is 15 residues long. V lost 3 bases, J lost 5 bases, and 16 bases lay in between. Germline assignment: CDR1 WSHSY and CDR2 SAAADI. CDR3 loop: CASSESRQLMETQYF. The CDR3 region has the DNA TGCGCCAGCAGTGAATCGCGGCAGCTGATGGAGACCCAGTACTTC.

V is TRBV5-1 and J is TRBJ2-5, with D possibly being TRBD2 (6 bases). The J call may be mistaken, given a closer DNA end match to TRBJ2-7. The CDR3 is 14 residues long. Germline V gene lookup returns CDR1 SGHRS and CDR2 YFSETQ. The CDR3 DNA sequence: TGCGCCAGCAGCTTGGCCGGGAGCTCCTACGAGCAGTACTTC. It codes for CASSLAGSSYEQYF.

By frequency in the sample, this clonotype is medium-sized. This may come from a read error, since a much larger clone is one base off. The chain has TRBV27 and TRBJ2-1; 8 positions agree with TRBD2. The J call is uncertain, as TRBJ2-7 better fits the DNA end. The CDR3 contains 16 residues. Per germline, CDR1 MNHEY and CDR2 SMNVEV (reference sequence). The CDR3 spells CASSLTSGALYNEQYF. As DNA, the CDR3 is TGTGCCAGCAGTCTCACTAGCGGAGCACTCTACAATGAGCAGTACTTC.

This chain connects TRBV11-2 to TRBJ2-5, with D possibly called TRBD1 or TRBD2 (5 bases each). V was shortened by 4 bases and J by 2 bases, with 17 bases between the two germline ends. This CDR3 spans 16 amino acids. Germline loops: CDR1 SGHAT, CDR2 FQNNGV. CDR3 nucleotides: TGTGCCAGCAGCTCAAATTCTGGTGGGGGACAAGAGACCCAGTACTTC. This gives the protein CASSSNSGGGQETQYF.

By sample share, this clonotype is hyperexpanded. The J gene is TRBJ2-2, the V gene TRBV7-9; 10 bases align to TRBD1. Losses at the gene ends were 5 bases for V and 4 bases for J; bases not matched to a gene: 4. Germline values: CDR1 SEHNR, CDR2 FQNEAQ (reference sequence). The CDR3 has 15 residues. CDR3 residues: CASSPGTGVTGELFF. CDR3 in DNA: TGTGCCAGCAGCCCCGGGACAGGGGTCACCGGGGAGCTGTTTTTT.

The gene calls are TRBV27 and TRBJ2-3; 10 bases fit TRBD1. The DNA matches TRBJ2-1 better at its end, which makes the J call doubtful. The germline V gene has CDR1 MNHEY and CDR2 SMNVEV (reference sequence). There are 15 residues in the CDR3. The CDR3 DNA follows: TGTGCCAGCACCCCAGGGACAGGGGCATACAATGAGCAGTTCTTC. It encodes CASTPGTGAYNEQFF.

This chain links TRBV6-6 with TRBJ1-5, with D maybe TRBD1 (6 bases). V lost 5 bases to trimming and J lost 0 bases, with 8 bases between them. Germline CDR1 is MNHNY and CDR2 is SVGAGI (reference sequence). The CDR3 totals 14 residues. CDR3 sequence (DNA): TGTGCCAGCAGTAGGACAGATAGCAATCAGCCCCAGCATTTT. This encodes CASSRTDSNQPQHF.